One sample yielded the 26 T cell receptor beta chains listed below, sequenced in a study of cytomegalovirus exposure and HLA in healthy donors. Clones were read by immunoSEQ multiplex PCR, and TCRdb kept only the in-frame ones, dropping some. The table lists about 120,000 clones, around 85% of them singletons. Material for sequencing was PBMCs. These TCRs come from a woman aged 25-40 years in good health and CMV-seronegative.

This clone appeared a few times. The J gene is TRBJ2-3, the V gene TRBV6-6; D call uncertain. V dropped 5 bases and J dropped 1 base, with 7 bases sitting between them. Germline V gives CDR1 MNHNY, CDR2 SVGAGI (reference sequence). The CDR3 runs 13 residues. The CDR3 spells CASSSTGTDTQYF. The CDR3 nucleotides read TGTGCCAGCAGTAGTACTGGCACAGATACGCAGTATTTT.

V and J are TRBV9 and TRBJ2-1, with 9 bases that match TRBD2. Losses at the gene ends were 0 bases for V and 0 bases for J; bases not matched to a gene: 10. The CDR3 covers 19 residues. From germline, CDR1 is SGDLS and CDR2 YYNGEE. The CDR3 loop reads CASSVATGSGGSSYNEQFF. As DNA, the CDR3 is TGTGCCAGCAGCGTAGCTACGGGGAGCGGGGGGAGCTCCTACAATGAGCAGTTCTTC. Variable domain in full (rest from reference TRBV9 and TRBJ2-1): DSGVTQTPKHLITATGQRVTLRCSPRSGDLSVYWYQQSLDQGLQFLIQYYNGEERAKGNILERFSAQQFPDLHSELNLSSLELGDSALYFCASSVATGSGGSSYNEQFFGPGTRLTVL.

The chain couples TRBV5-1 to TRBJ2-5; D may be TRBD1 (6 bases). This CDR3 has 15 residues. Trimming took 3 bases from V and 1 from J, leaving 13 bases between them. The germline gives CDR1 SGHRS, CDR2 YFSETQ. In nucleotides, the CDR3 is TGCGCCAGCAGCTCCTACCGACAGGTCCAAGAGACCCAGTACTTC. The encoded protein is CASSSYRQVQETQYF.

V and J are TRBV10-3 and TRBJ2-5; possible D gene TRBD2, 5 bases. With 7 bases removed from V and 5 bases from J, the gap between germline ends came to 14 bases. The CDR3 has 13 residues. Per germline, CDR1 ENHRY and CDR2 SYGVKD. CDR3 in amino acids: CAITGGFDETQYF. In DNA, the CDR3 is TGTGCCATCACTGGCGGGTTCGATGAGACCCAGTACTTC.

The CDR3 DNA is TGTGCCAGCAGTGGAACAGGGGGCTGGACTGAAGCTTTCTTT. Residues: CASSGTGGWTEAFF. V gene TRBV25-1 combines with J gene TRBJ1-1; 9 nucleotides line up with TRBD1. V lost 4 bases, J lost 5 bases, and 5 bases stayed unmatched. There are 14 residues in the CDR3. Germline V gives CDR1 MGHDK, CDR2 SYGVNS.

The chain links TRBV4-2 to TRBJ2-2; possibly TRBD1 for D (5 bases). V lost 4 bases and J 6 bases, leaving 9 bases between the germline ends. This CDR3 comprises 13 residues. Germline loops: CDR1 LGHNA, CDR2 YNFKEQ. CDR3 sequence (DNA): TGTGCCAGCAGCCTAACAGGTCCCGGGGAGCTGTTTTTT. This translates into CASSLTGPGELFF.

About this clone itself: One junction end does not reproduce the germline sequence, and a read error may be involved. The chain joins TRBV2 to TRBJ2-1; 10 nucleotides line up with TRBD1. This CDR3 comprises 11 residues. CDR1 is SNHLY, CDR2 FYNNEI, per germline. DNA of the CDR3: TGTGCCAGCAGTGAAAGGGGACAGGGGATCTTC. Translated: CASSERGQGIF.

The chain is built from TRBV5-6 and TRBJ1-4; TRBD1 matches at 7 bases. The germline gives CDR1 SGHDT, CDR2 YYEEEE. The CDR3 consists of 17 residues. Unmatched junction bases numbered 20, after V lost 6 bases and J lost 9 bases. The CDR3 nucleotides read TGTGCCAGCATCTCCACCGGGGACAGCTATCCGTCCCAAAAACTGTTTTTT. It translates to CASISTGDSYPSQKLFF.

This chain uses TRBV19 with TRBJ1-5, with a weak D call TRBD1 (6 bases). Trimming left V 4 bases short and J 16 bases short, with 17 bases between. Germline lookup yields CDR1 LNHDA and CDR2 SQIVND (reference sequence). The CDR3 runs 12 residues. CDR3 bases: TGTGCCAGTAGTACCTGGACAGAAATGCATCATTTT. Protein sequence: CASSTWTEMHHF. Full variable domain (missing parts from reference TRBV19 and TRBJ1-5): DGGITQSPKYLFRKEGQNVTLSCEQNLNHDAMYWYRQDPGQGLRLIYYSQIVNDFQKGDIAEGYSVSREKKESFPLTVTSAQKNPTAFYLCASSTWTEMHHFGDGTRLSIL.

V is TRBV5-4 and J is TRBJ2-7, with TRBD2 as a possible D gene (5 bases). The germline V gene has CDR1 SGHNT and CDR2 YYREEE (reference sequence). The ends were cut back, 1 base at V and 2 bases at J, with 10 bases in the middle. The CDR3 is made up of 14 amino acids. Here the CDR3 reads CASSLNQRTYEQYF. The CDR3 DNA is TGTGCCAGCAGCTTGAATCAGCGGACCTACGAGCAGTACTTC.

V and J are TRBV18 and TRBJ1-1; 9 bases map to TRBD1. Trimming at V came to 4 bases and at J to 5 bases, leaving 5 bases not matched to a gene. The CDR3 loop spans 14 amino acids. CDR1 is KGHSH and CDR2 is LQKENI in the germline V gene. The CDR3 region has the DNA TGTGCCAGCTCACGAACAGGGGGCATAACTGAAGCTTTCTTT. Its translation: CASSRTGGITEAFF. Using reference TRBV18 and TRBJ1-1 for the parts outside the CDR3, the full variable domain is NAGVMQNPRHLVRRRGQEARLRCSPMKGHSHVYWYRQLPEEGLKFMVYLQKENIIDESGMPKERFSAEFPKEGPSILRIQQVVRGDSAAYFCASSRTGGITEAFFGQGTRLTVV.

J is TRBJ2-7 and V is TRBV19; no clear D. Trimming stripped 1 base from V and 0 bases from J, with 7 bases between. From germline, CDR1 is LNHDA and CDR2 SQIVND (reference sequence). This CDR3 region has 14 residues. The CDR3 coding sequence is TGTGCCAGTAGTATAGTGGGCAGCTCCTACGAGCAGTACTTC. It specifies CASSIVGSSYEQYF.

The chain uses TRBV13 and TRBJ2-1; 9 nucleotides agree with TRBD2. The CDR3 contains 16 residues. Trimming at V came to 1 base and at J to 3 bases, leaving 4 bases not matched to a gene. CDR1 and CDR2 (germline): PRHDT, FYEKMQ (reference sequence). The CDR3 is CASSLESGGFYNEQFF. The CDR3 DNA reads TGTGCCAGCAGCTTAGAGAGCGGGGGGTTCTACAATGAGCAGTTCTTC.

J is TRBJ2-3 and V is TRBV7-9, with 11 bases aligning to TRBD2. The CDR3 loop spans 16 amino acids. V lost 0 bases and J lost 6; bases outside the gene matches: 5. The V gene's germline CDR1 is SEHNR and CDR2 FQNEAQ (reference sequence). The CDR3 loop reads CASSLAIAGGSDTQYF. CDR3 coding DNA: TGTGCCAGCAGCTTAGCCATAGCGGGGGGGTCGGATACGCAGTATTTT.

The CDR3 DNA follows: TGCAGCGGGACTAAAGGTACTGGAAACACCATATATTTT. Residues: CSGTKGTGNTIYF. The chain couples TRBV29-1 to TRBJ1-3, with D hard to call. The germline V and J ends were trimmed by 7 bases and 2 bases, with 12 bases remaining between them. The CDR3 length is 13 residues. Germline V gives CDR1 SQVTM, CDR2 ANQGSEA.

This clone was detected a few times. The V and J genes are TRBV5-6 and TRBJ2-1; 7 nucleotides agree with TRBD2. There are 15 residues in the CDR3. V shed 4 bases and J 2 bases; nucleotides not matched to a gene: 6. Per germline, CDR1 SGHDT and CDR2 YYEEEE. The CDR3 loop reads CASSPPAGAYNEQFF. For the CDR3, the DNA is TGTGCCAGCAGCCCGCCCGCGGGGGCCTACAATGAGCAGTTCTTC. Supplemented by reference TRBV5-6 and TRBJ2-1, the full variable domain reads DAGVTQSPTHLIKTRGQQVTLRCSPKSGHDTVSWYQQALGQGPQFIFQYYEEEERQRGNFPDRFSGHQFPNYSSELNVNALLLGDSALYLCASSPPAGAYNEQFFGPGTRLTVL.

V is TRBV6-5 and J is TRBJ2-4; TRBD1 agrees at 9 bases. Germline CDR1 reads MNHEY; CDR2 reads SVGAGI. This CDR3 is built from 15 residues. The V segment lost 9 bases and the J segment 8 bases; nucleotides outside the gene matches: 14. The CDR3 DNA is TGTGCCAGTAATACCGGACAGGGGCGACGAGACATTCAGTACTTC. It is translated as CASNTGQGRRDIQYF.

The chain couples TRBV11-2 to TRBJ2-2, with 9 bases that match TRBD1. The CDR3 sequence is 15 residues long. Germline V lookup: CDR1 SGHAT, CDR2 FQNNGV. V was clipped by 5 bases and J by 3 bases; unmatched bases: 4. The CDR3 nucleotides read TGTGCCAGCAGCAAGGACAGGGGCGACACCGGGGAGCTGTTTTTT. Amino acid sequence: CASSKDRGDTGELFF.

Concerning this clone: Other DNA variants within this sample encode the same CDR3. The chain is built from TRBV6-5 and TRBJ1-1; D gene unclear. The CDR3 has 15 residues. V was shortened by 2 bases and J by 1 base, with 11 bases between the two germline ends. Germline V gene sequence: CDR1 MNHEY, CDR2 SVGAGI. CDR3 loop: CASSYPSRGNTEAFF. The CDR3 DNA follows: TGTGCCAGCAGTTACCCCTCGCGGGGGAACACTGAAGCTTTCTTT.

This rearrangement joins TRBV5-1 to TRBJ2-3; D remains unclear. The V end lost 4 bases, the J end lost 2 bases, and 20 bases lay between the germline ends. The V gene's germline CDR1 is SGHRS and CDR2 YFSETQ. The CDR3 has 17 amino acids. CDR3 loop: CASSILPTRISTDTQYF. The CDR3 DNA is TGCGCCAGCAGCATACTGCCTACCCGTATTTCCACAGATACGCAGTATTTT.

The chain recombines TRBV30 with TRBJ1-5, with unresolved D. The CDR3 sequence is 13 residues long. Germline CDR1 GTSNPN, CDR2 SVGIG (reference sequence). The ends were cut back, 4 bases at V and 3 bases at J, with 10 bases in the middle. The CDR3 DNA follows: TGTGCCTGGACAGCGGCTTTCAATCAGCCCCAGCATTTT. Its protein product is CAWTAAFNQPQHF.

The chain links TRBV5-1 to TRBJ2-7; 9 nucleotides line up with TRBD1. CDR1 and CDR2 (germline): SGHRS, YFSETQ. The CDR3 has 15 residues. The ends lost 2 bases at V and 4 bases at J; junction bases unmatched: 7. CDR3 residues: CASSFVQGATYEQYF. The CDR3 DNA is TGCGCCAGCAGCTTTGTACAGGGGGCTACGTACGAGCAGTACTTC.

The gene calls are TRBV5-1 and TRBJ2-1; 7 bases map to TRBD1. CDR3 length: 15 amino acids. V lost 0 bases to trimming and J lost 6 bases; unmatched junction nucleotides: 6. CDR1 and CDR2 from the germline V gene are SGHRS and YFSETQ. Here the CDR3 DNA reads TGCGCCAGCAGCTTGGGACAGGGAAGGCGCAATGAGCAGTTCTTC. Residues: CASSLGQGRRNEQFF.

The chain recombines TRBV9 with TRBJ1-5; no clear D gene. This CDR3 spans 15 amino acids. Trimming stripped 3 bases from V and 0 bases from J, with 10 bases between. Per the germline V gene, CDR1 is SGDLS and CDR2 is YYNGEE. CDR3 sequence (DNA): TGTGCCAGCAGCGAGAACAGTTATAGCAATCAGCCCCAGCATTTT. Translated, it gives CASSENSYSNQPQHF. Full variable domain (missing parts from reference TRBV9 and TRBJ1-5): DSGVTQTPKHLITATGQRVTLRCSPRSGDLSVYWYQQSLDQGLQFLIQYYNGEERAKGNILERFSAQQFPDLHSELNLSSLELGDSALYFCASSENSYSNQPQHFGDGTRLSIL.

CDR3 amino acids: CASSKDGVYEQYF. In DNA form, the CDR3 reads TGTGCCAGCAGCAAAGACGGGGTCTACGAGCAGTACTTC. V usage is TRBV11-2 and J usage is TRBJ2-7; D possibly corresponds to TRBD2 (5 bases). V was shortened by 5 bases and J by 3 bases, with 11 bases between the two germline ends. CDR3 length equals 13 residues. Germline CDR1 reads SGHAT; CDR2 reads FQNNGV. The full variable domain, rest sourced from reference TRBV11-2 and TRBJ2-7, is EAGVAQSPRYKIIEKRQSVAFWCNPISGHATLYWYQQILGQGPKLLIQFQNNGVVDDSQLPKDRFSAERLKGVDSTLKIQPAKLEDSAVYLCASSKDGVYEQYFGPGTRLTVT.

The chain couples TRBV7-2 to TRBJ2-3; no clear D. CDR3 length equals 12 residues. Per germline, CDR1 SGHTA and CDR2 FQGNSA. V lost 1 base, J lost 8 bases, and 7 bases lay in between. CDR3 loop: CASSLGTGTQYF. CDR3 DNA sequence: TGTGCCAGCAGCTTAGGTACTGGTACGCAGTATTTT.